This passage covers 10 T cell receptor beta chains from one sample sequenced in a study of Ad26.COV2.S vaccination and SARS-CoV-2 variants. Treatment described: some 19 received Ad26.COV2.S at low or high dose, single or two shots; 5 received placebo; per-sample allocation not given. At day 63 after the first vaccine or placebo injection, samples were drawn. Here immunoSEQ multiplex PCR was the method, and the copy in TCRdb shows in-frame clones only, minus some. The table shows some 340,000 clones, with about 85% occurring only once. The source was peripheral blood, collected in a trial of Ad26.COV2.S vaccine versus placebo. These receptors were taken from a person aged 18 to 59 who received the Ad26.COV2.S COVID-19 vaccine or a placebo.

The chain carries TRBV9 and TRBJ2-3; 8 nucleotides align to TRBD1. The V gene's germline CDR1 is SGDLS and CDR2 YYNGEE. This CDR3 contains 15 residues. With 3 bases clipped from V and 1 base from J, the junction kept 4 bases outside the gene matches. This CDR3 is CASSALGQGTDTQYF. The CDR3 nucleotides are TGTGCCAGCAGCGCGCTGGGACAGGGCACAGATACGCAGTATTTT.

The chain carries TRBV19 and TRBJ1-3; D not resolved. Germline-derived CDR1 and CDR2 are LNHDA and SQIVND (reference sequence). The length of the CDR3 is 17 residues. Trimming left V 6 bases short and J 0 bases short, with 18 bases between. CDR3 nucleotides: TGTGCCAGTAGCAAAAATGCCCAGCAGAGCTCTGGAAACACCATATATTTT. Encoded protein: CASSKNAQQSSGNTIYF.

The V gene is TRBV28, the J gene TRBJ1-2; D perhaps matches TRBD1 (5 bases). V was cut by 5 bases and J by 2 bases, with 12 bases left in between. The V gene's germline CDR1 is MDHEN and CDR2 SYDVKM. The CDR3 is 14 residues long. CDR3 DNA: TGTGCCAGCAGTGACCTACAGGAGAACTATGGCTACACCTTC. Residues: CASSDLQENYGYTF.

The V gene is TRBV28, the J gene TRBJ1-4; TRBD1 matches at 7 bases. Germline V lookup: CDR1 MDHEN, CDR2 SYDVKM. The V segment lost 6 bases and the J segment 8 bases; nucleotides outside the gene matches: 9. This CDR3 region has 14 residues. CDR3 bases: TGTGCCAGCAGCCCAGACAGGGAGGGAGAAAAACTGTTTTTT. Amino acids: CASSPDREGEKLFF.

This chain links TRBV2 with TRBJ1-4; the D gene is possibly TRBD1 (5 bases). The CDR3 has 14 amino acids. Trimming removed 6 bases at V and 4 bases at J, with 12 bases between. In germline, CDR1 is SNHLY, CDR2 FYNNEI. This CDR3 reads CASRRDEGNEKLFF. CDR3 sequence (DNA): TGTGCCAGCAGGAGGGACGAGGGTAATGAAAAACTGTTTTTT.

This clone was seen only a few times. This rearrangement joins TRBV9 to TRBJ2-5, with 14 bases aligning to TRBD2. Germline V gene lookup returns CDR1 SGDLS and CDR2 YYNGEE. The CDR3 totals 15 residues. V gave up 3 bases and J gave up 5 bases; unmatched junction bases: 3. Written as DNA, the CDR3 is TGTGCCAGCAGCGGGACTAGCGGGGGGTTGGAGACCCAGTACTTC. Residues: CASSGTSGGLETQYF.

A few counts support this clone. The gene calls are TRBV4-1 and TRBJ2-7, with D perhaps TRBD1 (6 bases). The V and J ends lost 5 bases and 4 bases respectively, with 18 bases between them. CDR1 is MGHRA, CDR2 YSYEKL, per germline. This CDR3 spans 15 amino acids. The CDR3 DNA reads as TGCGCCAGCAGCTTATTCCCAACAGGGTCATACGAGCAGTACTTC. This encodes CASSLFPTGSYEQYF.

The count of this clone is one. The chain couples TRBV6-1 to TRBJ2-6, with no clear D. The CDR3 totals 16 residues. Trimming cost V 0 bases and J 2 bases, with 8 bases left between them. CDR1 and CDR2 (germline): MNHNS, SASEGT. Here the CDR3 reads CASSEAQIPGANVLTF. The CDR3 region has the DNA TGTGCCAGCAGTGAAGCGCAGATCCCTGGGGCCAACGTCCTGACTTTC.

V gene TRBV5-1 combines with J gene TRBJ2-2, with a possible D match to TRBD1 (5 bases). The CDR3 runs to 17 residues. Trimming left V 0 bases short and J 0 bases short, with 12 bases between. The germline CDR1 and CDR2 sequences are SGHRS and YFSETQ. The CDR3 DNA reads as TGCGCCAGCAGCTTGGGCCAGACAGCGACGAACACCGGGGAGCTGTTTTTT. Translating it yields CASSLGQTATNTGELFF.

The chain couples TRBV27 to TRBJ1-1; D is possibly TRBD1 (6 bases). The V end lost 7 bases, the J end lost 5 bases, and 14 bases lay between the germline ends. Germline V gives CDR1 MNHEY, CDR2 SMNVEV (reference sequence). The CDR3 has 13 amino acids. The CDR3, as DNA: TGTGCCAGCACCAAGACAGGAAATACTGAAGCTTTCTTT. Protein: CASTKTGNTEAFF.